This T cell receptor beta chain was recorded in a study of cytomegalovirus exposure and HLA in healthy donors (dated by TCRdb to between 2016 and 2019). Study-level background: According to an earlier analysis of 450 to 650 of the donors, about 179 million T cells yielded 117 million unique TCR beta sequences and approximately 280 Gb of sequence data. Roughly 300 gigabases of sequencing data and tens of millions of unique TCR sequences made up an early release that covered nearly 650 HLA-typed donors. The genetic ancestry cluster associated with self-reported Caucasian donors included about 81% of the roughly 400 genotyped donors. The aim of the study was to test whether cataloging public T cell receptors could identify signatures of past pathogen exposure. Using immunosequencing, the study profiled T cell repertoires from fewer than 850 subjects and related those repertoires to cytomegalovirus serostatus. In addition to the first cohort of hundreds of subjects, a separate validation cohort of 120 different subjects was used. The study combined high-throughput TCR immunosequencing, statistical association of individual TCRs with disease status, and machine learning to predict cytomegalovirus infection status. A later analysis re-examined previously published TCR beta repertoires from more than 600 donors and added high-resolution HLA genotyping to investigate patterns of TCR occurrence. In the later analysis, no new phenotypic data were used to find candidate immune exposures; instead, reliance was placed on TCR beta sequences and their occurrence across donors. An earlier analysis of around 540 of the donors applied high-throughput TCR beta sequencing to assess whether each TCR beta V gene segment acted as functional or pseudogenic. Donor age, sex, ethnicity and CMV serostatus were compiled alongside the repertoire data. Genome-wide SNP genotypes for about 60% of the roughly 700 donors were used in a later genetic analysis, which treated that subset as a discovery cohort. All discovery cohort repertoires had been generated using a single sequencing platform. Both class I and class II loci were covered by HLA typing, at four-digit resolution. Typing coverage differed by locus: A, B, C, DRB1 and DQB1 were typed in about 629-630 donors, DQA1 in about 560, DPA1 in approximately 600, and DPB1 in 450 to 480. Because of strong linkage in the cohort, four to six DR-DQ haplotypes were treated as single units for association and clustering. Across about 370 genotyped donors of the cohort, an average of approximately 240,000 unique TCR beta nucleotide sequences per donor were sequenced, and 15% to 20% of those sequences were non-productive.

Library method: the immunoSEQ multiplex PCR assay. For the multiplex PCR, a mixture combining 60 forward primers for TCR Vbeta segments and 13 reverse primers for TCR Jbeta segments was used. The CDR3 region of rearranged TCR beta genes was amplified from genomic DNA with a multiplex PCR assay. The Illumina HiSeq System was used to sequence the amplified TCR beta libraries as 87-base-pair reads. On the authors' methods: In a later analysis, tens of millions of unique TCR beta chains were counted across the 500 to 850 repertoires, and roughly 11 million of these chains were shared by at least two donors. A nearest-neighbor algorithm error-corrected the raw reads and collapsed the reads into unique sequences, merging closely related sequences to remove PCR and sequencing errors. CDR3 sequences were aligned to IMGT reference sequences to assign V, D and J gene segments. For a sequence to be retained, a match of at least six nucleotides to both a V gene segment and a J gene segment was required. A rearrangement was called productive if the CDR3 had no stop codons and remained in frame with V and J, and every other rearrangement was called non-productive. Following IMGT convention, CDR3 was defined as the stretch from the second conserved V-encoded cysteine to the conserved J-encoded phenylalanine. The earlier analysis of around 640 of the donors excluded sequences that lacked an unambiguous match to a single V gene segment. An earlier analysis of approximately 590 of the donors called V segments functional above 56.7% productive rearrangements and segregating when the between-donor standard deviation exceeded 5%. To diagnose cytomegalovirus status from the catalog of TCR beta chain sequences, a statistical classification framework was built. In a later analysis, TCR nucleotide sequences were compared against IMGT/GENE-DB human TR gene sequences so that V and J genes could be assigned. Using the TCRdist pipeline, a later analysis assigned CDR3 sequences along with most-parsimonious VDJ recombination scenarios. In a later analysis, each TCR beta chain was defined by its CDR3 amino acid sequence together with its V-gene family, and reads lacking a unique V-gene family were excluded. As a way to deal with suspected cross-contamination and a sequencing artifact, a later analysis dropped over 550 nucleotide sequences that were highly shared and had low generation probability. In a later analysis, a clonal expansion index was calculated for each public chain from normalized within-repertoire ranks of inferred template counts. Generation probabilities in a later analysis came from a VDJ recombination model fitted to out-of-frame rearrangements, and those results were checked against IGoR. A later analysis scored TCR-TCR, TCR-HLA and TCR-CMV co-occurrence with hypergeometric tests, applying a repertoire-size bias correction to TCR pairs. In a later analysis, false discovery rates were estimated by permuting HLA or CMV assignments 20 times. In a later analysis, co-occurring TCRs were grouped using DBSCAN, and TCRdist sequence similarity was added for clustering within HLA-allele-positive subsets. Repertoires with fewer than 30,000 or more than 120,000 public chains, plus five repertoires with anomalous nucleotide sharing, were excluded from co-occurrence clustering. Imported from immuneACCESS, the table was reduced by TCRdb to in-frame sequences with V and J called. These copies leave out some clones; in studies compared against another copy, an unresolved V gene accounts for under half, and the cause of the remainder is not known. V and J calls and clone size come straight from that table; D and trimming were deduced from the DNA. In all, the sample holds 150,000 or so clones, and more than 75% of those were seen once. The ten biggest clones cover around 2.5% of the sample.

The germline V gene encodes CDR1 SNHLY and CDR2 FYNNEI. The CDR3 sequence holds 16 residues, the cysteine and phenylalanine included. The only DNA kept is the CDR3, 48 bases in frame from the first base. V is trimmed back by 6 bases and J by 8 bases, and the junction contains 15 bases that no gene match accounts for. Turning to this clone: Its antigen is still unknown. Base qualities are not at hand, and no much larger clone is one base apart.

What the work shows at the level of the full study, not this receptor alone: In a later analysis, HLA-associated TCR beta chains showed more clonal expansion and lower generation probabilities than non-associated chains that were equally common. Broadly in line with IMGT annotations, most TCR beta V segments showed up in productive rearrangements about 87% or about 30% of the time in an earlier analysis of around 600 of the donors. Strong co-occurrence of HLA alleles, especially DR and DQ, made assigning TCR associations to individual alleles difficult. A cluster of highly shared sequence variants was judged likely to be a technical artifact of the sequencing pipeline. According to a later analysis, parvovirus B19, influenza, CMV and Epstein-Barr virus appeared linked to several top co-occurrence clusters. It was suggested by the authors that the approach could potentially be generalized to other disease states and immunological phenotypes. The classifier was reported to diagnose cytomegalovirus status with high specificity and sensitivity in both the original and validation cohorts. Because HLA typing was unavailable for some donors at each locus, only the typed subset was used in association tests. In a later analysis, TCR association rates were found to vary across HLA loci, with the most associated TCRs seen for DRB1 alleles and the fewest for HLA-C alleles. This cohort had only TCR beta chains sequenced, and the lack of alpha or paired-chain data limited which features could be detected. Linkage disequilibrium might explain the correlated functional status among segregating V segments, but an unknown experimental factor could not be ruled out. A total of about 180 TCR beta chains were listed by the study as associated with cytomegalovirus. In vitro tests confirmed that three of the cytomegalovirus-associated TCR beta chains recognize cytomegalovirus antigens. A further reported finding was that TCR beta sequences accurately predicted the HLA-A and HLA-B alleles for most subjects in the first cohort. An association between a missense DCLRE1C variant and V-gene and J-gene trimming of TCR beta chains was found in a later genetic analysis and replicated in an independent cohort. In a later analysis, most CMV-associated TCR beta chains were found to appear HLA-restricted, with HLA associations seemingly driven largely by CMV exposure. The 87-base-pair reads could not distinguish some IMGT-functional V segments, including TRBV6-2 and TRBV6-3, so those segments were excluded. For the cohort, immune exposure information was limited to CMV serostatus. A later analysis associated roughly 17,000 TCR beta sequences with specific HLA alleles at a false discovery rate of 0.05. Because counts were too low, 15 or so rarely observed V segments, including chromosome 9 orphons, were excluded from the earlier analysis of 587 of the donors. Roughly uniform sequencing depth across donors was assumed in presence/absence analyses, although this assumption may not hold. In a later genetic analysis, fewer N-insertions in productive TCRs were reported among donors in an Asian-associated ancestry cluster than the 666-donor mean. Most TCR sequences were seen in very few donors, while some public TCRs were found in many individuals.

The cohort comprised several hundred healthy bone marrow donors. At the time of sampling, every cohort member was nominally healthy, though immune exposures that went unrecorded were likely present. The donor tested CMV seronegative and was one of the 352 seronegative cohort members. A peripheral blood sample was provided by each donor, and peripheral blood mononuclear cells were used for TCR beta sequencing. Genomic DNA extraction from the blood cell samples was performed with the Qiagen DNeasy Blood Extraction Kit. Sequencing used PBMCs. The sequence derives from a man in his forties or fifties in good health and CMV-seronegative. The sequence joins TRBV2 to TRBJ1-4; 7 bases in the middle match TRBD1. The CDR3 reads CASRAGGQLGGEKLFF. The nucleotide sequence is TGTGCCAGCAGGGCAGGGGGACAGCTGGGAGGAGAAAAACTGTTTTTT. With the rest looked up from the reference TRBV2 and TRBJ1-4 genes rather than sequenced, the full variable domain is EPEVTQTPSHQVTQMGQEVILRCVPISNHLYFYWYRQILGQKVEFLVSFYNNEISEKSEIFDDQFSVERPDGSNFTLKIRSTKLEDSAMYFCASRAGGQLGGEKLFFGSGTQLSVL.